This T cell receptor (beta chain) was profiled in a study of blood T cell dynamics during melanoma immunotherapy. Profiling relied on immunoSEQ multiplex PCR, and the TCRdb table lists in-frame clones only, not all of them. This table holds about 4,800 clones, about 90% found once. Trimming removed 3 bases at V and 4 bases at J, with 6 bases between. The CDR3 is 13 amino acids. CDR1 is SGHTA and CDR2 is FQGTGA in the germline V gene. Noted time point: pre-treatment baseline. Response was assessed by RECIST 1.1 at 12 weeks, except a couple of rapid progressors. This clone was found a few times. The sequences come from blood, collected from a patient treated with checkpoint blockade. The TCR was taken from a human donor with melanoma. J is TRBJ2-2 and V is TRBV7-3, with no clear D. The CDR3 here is CASSFRSTGELFF. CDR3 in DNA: TGTGCCAGCAGCTTCCGGAGCACCGGGGAGCTGTTTTTT.